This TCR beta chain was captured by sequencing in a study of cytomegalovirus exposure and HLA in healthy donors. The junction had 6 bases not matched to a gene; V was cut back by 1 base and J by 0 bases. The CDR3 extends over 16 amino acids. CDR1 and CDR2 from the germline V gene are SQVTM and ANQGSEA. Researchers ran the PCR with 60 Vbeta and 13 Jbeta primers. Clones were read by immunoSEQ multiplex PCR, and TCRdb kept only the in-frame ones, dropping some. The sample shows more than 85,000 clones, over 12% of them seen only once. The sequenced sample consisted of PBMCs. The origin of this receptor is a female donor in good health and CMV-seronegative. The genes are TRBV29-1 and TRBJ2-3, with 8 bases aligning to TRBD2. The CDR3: CSVEVLAGPSTDTQYF. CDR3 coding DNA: TGCAGCGTTGAAGTTCTAGCGGGCCCTAGCACAGATACGCAGTATTTT.